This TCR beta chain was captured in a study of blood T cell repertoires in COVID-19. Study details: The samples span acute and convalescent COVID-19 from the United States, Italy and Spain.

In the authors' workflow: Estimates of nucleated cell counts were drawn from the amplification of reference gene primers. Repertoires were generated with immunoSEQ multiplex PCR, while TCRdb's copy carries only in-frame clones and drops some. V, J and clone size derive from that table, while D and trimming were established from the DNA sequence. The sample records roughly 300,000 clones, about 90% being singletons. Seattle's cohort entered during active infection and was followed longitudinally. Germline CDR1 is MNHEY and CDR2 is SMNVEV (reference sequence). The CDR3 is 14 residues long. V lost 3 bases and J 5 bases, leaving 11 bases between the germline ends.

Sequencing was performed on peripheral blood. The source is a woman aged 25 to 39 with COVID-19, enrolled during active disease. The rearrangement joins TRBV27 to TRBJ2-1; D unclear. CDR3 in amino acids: CASSFHSRDNEQFF. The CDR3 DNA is TGTGCCAGCAGTTTCCACTCCCGGGACAATGAGCAGTTCTTC.